The source of this T cell receptor beta chain is a study of blood T cell repertoires in COVID-19. Study-level background: Sample material is recorded as cDNA or gDNA derived from T cells, B-cell-depleted T cells, or PBMCs.

CDR1 and CDR2 (germline): LGHNT, FRNRAP. The CDR3 has 16 residues. The junction had 5 bases not matched to a gene; V was cut back by 1 base and J by 2 bases. The protocol was immunoSEQ multiplex PCR, while the TCRdb copy is restricted to in-frame clones and leaves out a portion. The table has 250,000 to 300,000 clones, roughly 80% seen once; the top ten hold 5%. Sequencing input: PBMCs or T cells enriched from blood (not recorded which). The clonotype comes from a man aged 40-49 years who had been exposed to COVID-19. This rearrangement joins TRBV12-5 to TRBJ2-3; 8 nucleotides match TRBD1. CDR3 sequence reads: CASGLGTGSLTDTQYF. In DNA form, the CDR3 reads TGTGCTAGTGGTTTGGGGACAGGGTCTCTCACAGATACGCAGTATTTT.